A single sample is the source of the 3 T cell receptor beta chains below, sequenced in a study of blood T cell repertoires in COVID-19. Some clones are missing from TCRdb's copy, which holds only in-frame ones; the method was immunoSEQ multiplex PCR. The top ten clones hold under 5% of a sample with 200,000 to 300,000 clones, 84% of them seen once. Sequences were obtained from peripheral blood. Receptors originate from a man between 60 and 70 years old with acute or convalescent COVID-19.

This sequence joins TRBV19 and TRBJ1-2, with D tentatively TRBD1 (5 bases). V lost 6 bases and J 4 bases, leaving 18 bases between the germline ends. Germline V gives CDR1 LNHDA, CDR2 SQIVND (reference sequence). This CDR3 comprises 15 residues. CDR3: CASSFKGWTGYGYTF. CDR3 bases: TGTGCCAGTAGCTTCAAGGGGTGGACGGGCTATGGCTACACCTTC. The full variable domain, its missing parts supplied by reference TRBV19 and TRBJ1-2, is DGGITQSPKYLFRKEGQNVTLSCEQNLNHDAMYWYRQDPGQGLRLIYYSQIVNDFQKGDIAEGYSVSREKKESFPLTVTSAQKNPTAFYLCASSFKGWTGYGYTFGSGTRLTVV.

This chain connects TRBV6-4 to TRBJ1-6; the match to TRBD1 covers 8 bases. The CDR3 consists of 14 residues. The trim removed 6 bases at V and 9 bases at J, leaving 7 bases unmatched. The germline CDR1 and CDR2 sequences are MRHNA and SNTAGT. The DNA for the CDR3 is TGTGCCAGCAGAGGACAGGGCGCGGGTTCACCCCTCCACTTT. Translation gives CASRGQGAGSPLHF.

The CDR3: CASRQGITSGANVLTF. The DNA of the CDR3 is TGTGCCAGCAGACAGGGAATTACCTCCGGGGCCAACGTCCTGACTTTC. The chain links TRBV27 to TRBJ2-6; tentative D call: TRBD1 (6 bases). Germline V gene data show CDR1 as MNHEY and CDR2 as SMNVEV (reference sequence). Deletions cut 6 bases from V and 4 bases from J, with 16 bases between. The CDR3 totals 16 residues.